The 14 T cell receptor beta chains below were found in one sample sequenced in a study of blood T cell repertoires in COVID-19. Profiling relied on immunoSEQ multiplex PCR, and the TCRdb table lists in-frame clones only, not all of them. The sample has approximately 240,000 clones; 84% are singletons. The source material was peripheral blood. Receptors originate from a man in his forties or fifties with acute or convalescent COVID-19.

With respect to this clone: Relative to the germline gene, one junction end is altered; a read error may explain this. The chain employs TRBV7-7 and TRBJ2-3; no definite D call. Per the germline V gene, CDR1 is SSHAT and CDR2 is FNYEAQ (reference sequence). This CDR3 has 13 residues. The DNA of the CDR3 is TGTGCTAGCAGCTTAGGGCGCACAGATACGCAGTATTTT. Translated, it gives CASSLGRTDTQYF.

This chain joins TRBV5-5 and TRBJ2-5, with 13 nucleotides matching TRBD2. The CDR3 is 18 amino acids. CDR1 SGHKS and CDR2 YYEKEE come from the germline V gene (reference sequence). Trimming took 2 bases from V and 1 from J; bases not matched to a gene: 8. The CDR3 DNA reads as TGTGCCAGCAGCTTCGGACTAGCGGGGGCGCGATCCCAAGAGACCCAGTACTTC. This gives the protein CASSFGLAGARSQETQYF.

V is TRBV19 and J is TRBJ2-2; 9 bases line up with TRBD1. Germline V gene sequence: CDR1 LNHDA, CDR2 SQIVND (reference sequence). CDR3 length equals 14 residues. With V trimmed by 3 bases and J by 6 bases, 2 bases remained unmatched. This CDR3 is CASSIDRGAGELFF. In DNA form, the CDR3 reads TGTGCCAGTAGTATTGACAGGGGGGCCGGGGAGCTGTTTTTT.

V gene TRBV7-9 combines with J gene TRBJ1-4; D uncertain. Deletions cut 1 base from V and 2 bases from J, with 8 bases between. The CDR3 spans 15 residues. Germline V gene sequence: CDR1 SEHNR, CDR2 FQNEAQ (reference sequence). In nucleotides, the CDR3 is TGTGCCAGCAGCTTAGGGGTAGCTACTAATGAAAAACTGTTTTTT. It encodes CASSLGVATNEKLFF.

This clone appeared a few times. The rearrangement uses TRBV11-2 and TRBJ1-2, with a tentative D call TRBD1 (6 bases). The germline V gene encodes CDR1 SGHAT and CDR2 FQNNGV. The CDR3 totals 15 residues. The V end lost 5 bases, the J end lost 2 bases, and 15 bases lay between the germline ends. The CDR3 spells CASSPTPRGNYGYTF. The CDR3 DNA is TGTGCCAGCAGCCCAACCCCCAGGGGAAACTATGGCTACACCTTC.

This chain connects TRBV27 to TRBJ1-6, with 9 bases aligning to TRBD1. Germline CDR1 MNHEY, CDR2 SMNVEV (reference sequence). V was clipped by 2 bases and J by 10 bases; unmatched bases: 3. The CDR3 is 14 amino acids. CDR3 region: CASSLGTGLSPLHF. CDR3 nucleotides: TGTGCCAGCAGTTTAGGGACAGGGCTCTCACCCCTCCACTTT.

The rearrangement joins TRBV20-1 to TRBJ1-2; the D gene is possibly TRBD1 (6 bases). Germline CDR1 is DFQATT and CDR2 is SNEGSKA (reference sequence). CDR3 size: 11 residues. V dropped 2 bases and J dropped 7 bases, with 8 bases sitting between them. CDR3 coding DNA: TGCAGTGCTAGACGGGACATTGGCTACACCTTC. As protein: CSARRDIGYTF.

The chain couples TRBV13 to TRBJ1-4; maybe TRBD1 (6 bases). This CDR3 is built from 16 residues. The V end lost 1 base, the J end lost 10 bases, and 19 bases lay between the germline ends. CDR1 PRHDT and CDR2 FYEKMQ come from the germline V gene (reference sequence). The DNA for the CDR3 is TGTGCCAGCAGCTTAGTTCGGGGGGCAGCTACTGGAAAACTGTTTTTT. Its protein is CASSLVRGAATGKLFF. Together with reference TRBV13 and TRBJ1-4, the CDR3 gives the full variable domain: AAGVIQSPRHLIKEKRETATLKCYPIPRHDTVYWYQQGPGQDPQFLISFYEKMQSDKGSIPDRFSAQQFSDYHSELNMSSLELGDSALYFCASSLVRGAATGKLFFGSGTQLSVL.

V is TRBV6-5 and J is TRBJ1-2, with 10 nucleotides matching TRBD1. The CDR3 is 15 amino acids. Losses at the gene ends were 0 bases for V and 8 bases for J; bases not matched to a gene: 6. Germline CDR1 MNHEY, CDR2 SVGAGI. CDR3 residues: CASSYSGGQGKGYTF. The CDR3 DNA is TGTGCCAGCAGTTACTCGGGGGGACAGGGGAAGGGCTACACCTTC.

This chain connects TRBV7-6 to TRBJ2-7, with 9 nucleotides matching TRBD1. The CDR3 covers 15 residues. Germline loops: CDR1 SGHVS, CDR2 FNYEAQ. Germline trimming cut 3 bases from V and 2 bases from J; bases unmatched to any gene: 5. The CDR3 DNA sequence: TGTGCCAGCAGCTTCTTGAGGACAGGGGCCTACGAGCAGTACTTC. Protein: CASSFLRTGAYEQYF.

The chain has TRBV27 and TRBJ1-5; 10 nucleotides align to TRBD1. Trimming removed 1 base from V and 0 bases from J; junction bases left unmatched: 6. Germline V gene sequence: CDR1 MNHEY, CDR2 SMNVEV (reference sequence). CDR3 size: 18 residues. The CDR3 DNA is TGTGCCAGCAGTTTATTGTGGACAGGGGGACATAGCAATCAGCCCCAGCATTTT. Protein product: CASSLLWTGGHSNQPQHF.

The chain is built from TRBV15 and TRBJ1-1; 8 bases match TRBD1. Germline-derived CDR1 and CDR2 are LNHNV and YYDKDF (reference sequence). After removal of 4 bases from V and 3 bases from J, the junction contained 1 base not matched to a gene. The CDR3 contains 13 residues. This CDR3 is CATSKQGDTEAFF. DNA for the CDR3: TGTGCCACCAGCAAACAGGGGGACACTGAAGCTTTCTTT. Looking up the rest from reference TRBV15 and TRBJ1-1 gives the full variable domain: DAMVIQNPRYQVTQFGKPVTLSCSQTLNHNVMYWYQQKSSQAPKLLFHYYDKDFNNEADTPDNFQSRRPNTSFCFLDIRSPGLGDTAMYLCATSKQGDTEAFFGQGTRLTVV.

The gene calls are TRBV2 and TRBJ2-7; tentative D call: TRBD2 (7 bases). Trimming cost V 7 bases and J 4 bases, with 17 bases left between them. The germline V gene has CDR1 SNHLY and CDR2 FYNNEI. CDR3 size: 14 residues. For the CDR3, the DNA is TGTGCCAGCACCGGGGAGGGGGTAAAATACGAGCAGTACTTC. This translates into CASTGEGVKYEQYF.

This sequence joins TRBV30 and TRBJ1-4, with TRBD1 as a possible D gene (5 bases). The CDR3 has 18 amino acids. CDR1 is GTSNPN and CDR2 is SVGIG in the germline V gene (reference sequence). Trimming pared 6 bases from V and 8 bases from J, leaving 31 bases between. The CDR3 DNA reads TGTGCCTGTCTAAGGGGTCATACTTCAGCATCAACCCAAGAAAAACTGTTTTTT. Its translation: CACLRGHTSASTQEKLFF.